The 9 T cell receptor beta chains listed next were all sequenced from one sample in a study of CXCR3-negative and CXCR3-positive naive CD8 T cells (dated by TCRdb to about 2019). The sequencer was a NextSeq 550. The Human TCR Profiling Kit (MiLaboratory) was used to make UMI-labeled 5' RACE TRB cDNA libraries. Based on TCRdb reprocessing of the reads, there is one entry per CDR3 protein sequence, and DNA is missing. The sample table gives about 28,000 distinct CDR3 sequences. Together, the top ten hold 9.5% to 13% of the sample. Sequencing was done on a sample of memory CD8+ T cells from blood. Read against the paper, the sample's cell subset or site label means: conventional CD8+ memory T cells (TMEM), sorted as controls. The receptors were sampled from a human donor in good health. Some clones in this sample may be carry-over from other donors' samples.

Considering frequency, this clonotype is medium-sized. The rearrangement links TRBV9 to TRBJ2-5; TCRdb lists TRBD2, though no DNA is available to test this call. The CDR3 covers 15 residues. Germline-derived CDR1 and CDR2 are SGDLS and YYNGEE. The CDR3 reads CASSWGRTSEETQYF.

The V gene is TRBV6-5, the J gene TRBJ2-4; TCRdb reports TRBD1, a call that lacks DNA to check it against. CDR3 length: 15 residues. The germline CDR1 and CDR2 sequences are MNHEY and SVGAGI. CDR3 sequence: CASSPRELPKNIQYF.

The chain uses TRBV25-1 and TRBJ2-7. This CDR3 has 14 residues. Germline V CDR1 and CDR2: MGHDK, SYGVNS. The CDR3 loop reads CASSELRESYEQYF.

CDR3 amino acids: CASRGLGKLFF. The gene calls are TRBV7-9 and TRBJ1-4. CDR1 SEHNR and CDR2 FQNEAQ come from the germline V gene (reference sequence). The CDR3 sequence is 11 residues long.

This rearrangement joins TRBV11-2 to TRBJ2-3; TCRdb indicates TRBD2, and absent DNA this call remains unverified. The CDR3 loop spans 13 amino acids. Germline values: CDR1 SGHAT, CDR2 FQNNGV. This chain's CDR3 is CAIGSGGPDTQYF.

The chain joins TRBV5-1 to TRBJ2-2; the TRBD1 assignment by TCRdb is unverifiable without DNA. Germline V lookup: CDR1 SGHRS, CDR2 YFSETQ. CDR3 length: 13 residues. CDR3 protein: CASSPGYTGELFF. The whole variable domain, remainder taken from reference TRBV5-1 and TRBJ2-2, is KAGVTQTPRYLIKTRGQQVTLSCSPISGHRSVSWYQQTPGQGLQFLFEYFSETQRNKGNFPGRFSGRQFSNSRSEMNVSTLELGDSALYLCASSPGYTGELFFGEGSRLTVL.

V and J are TRBV28 and TRBJ2-3; TCRdb names TRBD2, which stays unverified in the absence of DNA. CDR3 length equals 18 residues. Germline loops: CDR1 MDHEN, CDR2 SYDVKM. The CDR3 sequence is CASSLASASGRATDTQYF.

The rearrangement uses TRBV20-1 and TRBJ2-7. Germline CDR1 DFQATT, CDR2 SNEGSKA (reference sequence). This CDR3 is 15 amino acids long. The CDR3 loop is CSARDLASEPYEQYF.

The chain is built from TRBV11-2 and TRBJ1-6; the TRBD1 assignment by TCRdb is unverifiable without DNA. CDR3 length: 14 residues. Germline V lookup: CDR1 SGHAT, CDR2 FQNNGV. The CDR3 sequence is CASSLGQGSWPLHF.